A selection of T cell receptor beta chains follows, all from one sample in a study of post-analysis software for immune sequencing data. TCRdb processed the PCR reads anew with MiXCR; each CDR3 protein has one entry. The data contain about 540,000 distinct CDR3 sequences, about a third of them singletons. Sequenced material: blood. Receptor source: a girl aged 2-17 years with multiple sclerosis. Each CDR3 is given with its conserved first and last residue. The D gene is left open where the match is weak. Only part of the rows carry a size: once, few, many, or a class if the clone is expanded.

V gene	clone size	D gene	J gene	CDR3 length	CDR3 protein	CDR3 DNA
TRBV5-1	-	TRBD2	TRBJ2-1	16	CASSFGSSGGIDEQFF	TGTGCCAGCAGCTTTGGTTCTAGCGGGGGAATAGATGAGCAGTTCTTC
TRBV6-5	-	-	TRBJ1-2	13	CATKKDGNYGYTF	TGTGCCACTAAGAAGGACGGTAACTATGGCTACACCTTC
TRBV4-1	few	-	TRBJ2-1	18	CASSPLTSKKSSYNEQFF	TGCGCCAGCAGCCCTCTTACTAGCAAGAAGAGCTCCTACAATGAGCAGTTCTTC
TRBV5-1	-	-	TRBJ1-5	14	CASSLDGQNQPQHF	TGCGCCAGCAGCTTGGATGGGCAGAATCAGCCCCAGCATTTT
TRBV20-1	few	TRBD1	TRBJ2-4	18	CSAQKGQSLLLAKNIQYF	TGCAGTGCTCAGAAGGGACAGAGCCTATTATTAGCCAAAAACATTCAGTACTTC
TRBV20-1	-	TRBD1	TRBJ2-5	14	CSAGDRGEEETQYF	TGCAGTGCTGGAGACAGGGGGGAGGAAGAGACCCAGTACTTC
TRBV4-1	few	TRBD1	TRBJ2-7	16	CASSQVTGGFRGEQYF	TGCGCCAGCAGCCAAGTGACAGGGGGTTTTCGAGGCGAGCAGTACTTC
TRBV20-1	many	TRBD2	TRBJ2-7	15	CSASSLAGGSYEQYF	TGCAGTGCTAGTTCACTAGCGGGGGGATCCTACGAGCAGTACTTC
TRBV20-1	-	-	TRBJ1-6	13	CSAVGGSGYPLHF	TGCAGTGCTGTGGGGGGCAGTGGGTACCCCCTCCACTTT
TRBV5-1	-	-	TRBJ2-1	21	CASSLARRGSVIRVESDEQFF	TGCGCCAGCAGCTTGGCCCGTCGGGGGTCGGTTATAAGGGTAGAGTCAGATGAGCAGTTCTTC
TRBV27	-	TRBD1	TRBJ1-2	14	CASSFGQGVYGYTF	TGTGCCAGCAGTTTCGGACAGGGGGTATATGGCTACACCTTC
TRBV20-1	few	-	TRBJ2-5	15	CSARTTTGGQETQYF	TGCAGTGCTAGAACCACTACCGGAGGACAAGAGACCCAGTACTTC
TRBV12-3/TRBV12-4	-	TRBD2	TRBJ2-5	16	CASSQTSGGALETQYF	TGTGCCAGCAGCCAGACTAGCGGGGGGGCCCTAGAGACCCAGTACTTC
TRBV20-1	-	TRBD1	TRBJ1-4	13	CSATGTDNEKLFF	TGCAGTGCTACCGGGACAGACAATGAAAAACTGTTTTTT
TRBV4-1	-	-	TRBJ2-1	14	CASSQGPGETEQFF	TGCGCCAGCAGCCAAGGTCCGGGAGAGACTGAGCAGTTCTTC
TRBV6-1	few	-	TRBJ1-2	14	CASSPGTDNYGYTF	TGTGCCAGCAGTCCAGGGACGGATAACTATGGCTACACCTTC
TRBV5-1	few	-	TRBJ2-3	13	CASSLSGEDTQYF	TGCGCCAGCAGCTTGTCGGGGGAAGATACGCAGTATTTT
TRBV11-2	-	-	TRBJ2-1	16	CASSLQVQRPYNEQFF	TGTGCCAGCAGCTTACAGGTACAGAGGCCCTACAATGAGCAGTTCTTC
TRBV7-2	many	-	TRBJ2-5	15	CASSGGTIGQETQYF	TGTGCCAGCAGCGGAGGGACCATAGGTCAGGAGACCCAGTACTTC
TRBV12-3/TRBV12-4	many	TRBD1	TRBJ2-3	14	CASNKDRGTDTQYF	TGTGCCAGCAATAAAGACAGGGGCACAGATACGCAGTATTTT
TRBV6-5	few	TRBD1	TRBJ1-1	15	CASRPTGGMNTEAFF	TGTGCCAGCAGGCCTACAGGGGGGATGAACACTGAAGCTTTCTTT
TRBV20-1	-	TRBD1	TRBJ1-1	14	CSARPPGQGGKAFF	TGCAGTGCTAGACCCCCGGGACAGGGAGGGAAAGCTTTCTTT
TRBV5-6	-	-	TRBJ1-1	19	CASAVAWIVSAGRHTEAFF	TGTGCCAGCGCGGTAGCTTGGATAGTCTCCGCAGGGAGGCACACTGAAGCTTTCTTT
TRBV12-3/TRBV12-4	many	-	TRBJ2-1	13	CASSRTVYNEQFF	TGTGCCAGCAGCCGGACTGTCTACAATGAGCAGTTCTTC
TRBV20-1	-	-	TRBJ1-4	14	CSARDDTSGWKRFF	TGCAGTGCTAGGGATGACACTTCGGGGTGGAAACGGTTTTTT
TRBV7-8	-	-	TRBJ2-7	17	CASSSRGSGADDYEQYF	TGTGCCAGCAGCTCTAGAGGGTCAGGGGCCGATGATTACGAGCAGTACTTC
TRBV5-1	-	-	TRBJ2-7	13	CASSQGTSNEQYF	TGCGCCAGCAGCCAAGGGACATCCAACGAGCAGTACTTC
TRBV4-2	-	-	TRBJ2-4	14	CASSQDRAKNIQYF	TGTGCCAGCAGCCAAGATAGAGCCAAAAACATTCAGTACTTC
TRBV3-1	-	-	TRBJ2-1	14	CASSQGGGPNEQFF	TGTGCCAGCAGCCAAGGGGGGGGGCCCAATGAGCAGTTCTTC
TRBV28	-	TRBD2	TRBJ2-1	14	CASSPGGGAYEQFF	TGTGCCAGCAGTCCCGGCGGGGGGGCATATGAGCAGTTCTTC
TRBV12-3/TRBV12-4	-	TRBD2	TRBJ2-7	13	CASRRRGDVEQYF	TGTGCCAGCAGGCGGCGGGGGGATGTTGAGCAGTACTTC
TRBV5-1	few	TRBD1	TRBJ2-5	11	CASRTGEKQYF	TGCGCCAGCAGGACAGGGGAAAAGCAGTACTTC
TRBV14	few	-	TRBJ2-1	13	CASSQVRGHEQFF	TGTGCCAGCAGCCAAGTGAGGGGTCATGAGCAGTTCTTC
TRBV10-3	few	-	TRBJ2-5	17	CATTTVESLGGQETQYF	TGTGCCACCACGACGGTAGAGAGTCTCGGAGGGCAAGAGACCCAGTACTTC
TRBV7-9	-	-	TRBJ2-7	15	CASSLEGISSYEQYF	TGTGCCAGCAGTCTTGAAGGGATTAGCTCCTACGAGCAGTACTTC
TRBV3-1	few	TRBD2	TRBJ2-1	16	CASSPSPAGGFDEQFF	TGTGCCAGCAGCCCCTCCCCAGCGGGGGGATTCGATGAGCAGTTCTTC
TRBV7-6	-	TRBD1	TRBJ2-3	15	CASSSLTGGTDTQYF	TGTGCCAGCAGTTCCTTAACAGGGGGTACAGATACGCAGTATTTT
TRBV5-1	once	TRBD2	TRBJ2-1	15	CASSWGLATYNEQFF	TGCGCCAGCAGCTGGGGACTAGCGACCTACAATGAGCAGTTCTTC
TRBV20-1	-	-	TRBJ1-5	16	CSAPFRGSVINQPQHF	TGCAGTGCTCCTTTTCGGGGCAGCGTGATCAATCAGCCCCAGCATTTT
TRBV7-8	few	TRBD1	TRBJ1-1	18	CASSHLVTGLMKNTEAFF	TGTGCCAGCAGCCATCTCGTGACAGGGTTGATGAAGAACACTGAAGCTTTCTTT
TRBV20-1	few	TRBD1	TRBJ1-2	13	CSAWGQGITGYTF	TGCAGTGCTTGGGGACAGGGAATAACGGGTTACACCTTC
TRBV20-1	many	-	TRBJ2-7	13	CSASYDSSYEQYF	TGCAGTGCTAGCTACGACAGTTCCTACGAGCAGTACTTC
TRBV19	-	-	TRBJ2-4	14	CASSIGTAKNIQYF	TGTGCCAGTAGTATAGGCACGGCCAAAAACATTCAGTACTTC
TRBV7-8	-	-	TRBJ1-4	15	CASSLADVPNEKLFF	TGTGCCAGCAGCTTAGCGGACGTCCCTAATGAAAAACTGTTTTTT
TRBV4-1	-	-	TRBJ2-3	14	CASSQVASADTQYF	TGCGCCAGCAGCCAAGTAGCGTCCGCAGATACGCAGTATTTT
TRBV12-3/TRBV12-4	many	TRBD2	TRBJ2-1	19	CASSRGLAGGQGSYNEQFF	TGTGCCAGCAGCCGGGGACTAGCGGGGGGGCAAGGCTCCTACAATGAGCAGTTCTTC
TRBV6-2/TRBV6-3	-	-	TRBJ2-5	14	CASSPGARSETQYF	TGTGCCAGCAGTCCAGGCGCAAGATCAGAGACCCAGTACTTC
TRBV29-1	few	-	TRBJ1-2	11	CSVEDRSGYTF	TGCAGCGTTGAAGATAGAAGCGGCTACACCTTC
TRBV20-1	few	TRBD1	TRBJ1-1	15	CSARDTTGVYTEAFF	TGCAGTGCTAGAGACACGACAGGGGTATACACTGAAGCTTTCTTT
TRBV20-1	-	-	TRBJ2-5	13	CSAAALGFETQYF	TGCAGTGCAGCGGCCCTAGGTTTCGAGACCCAGTACTTC
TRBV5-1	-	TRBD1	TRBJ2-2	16	CASSRTTGGQPGELFF	TGCGCCAGCAGCCGGACGACAGGGGGTCAACCCGGGGAGCTGTTTTTT
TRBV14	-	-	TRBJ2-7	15	CASSQAGTVSYEQYF	TGTGCCAGCAGCCAAGCGGGGACGGTGTCCTACGAGCAGTACTTC
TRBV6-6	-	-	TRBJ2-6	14	CASINLVGANVLTF	TGTGCCAGCATTAACTTAGTGGGGGCCAACGTCCTGACTTTC
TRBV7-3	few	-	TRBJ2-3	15	CASSWDRGARDTQYF	TGTGCCAGCAGCTGGGATCGGGGGGCGCGAGATACGCAGTATTTT